This T cell receptor beta chain was observed in a study of blood T cell repertoires in COVID-19. Data came from immunoSEQ multiplex PCR; TCRdb stores just in-frame clones and leaves some out. The sample has about 17,000 clones; 81% are singletons. The CDR3 covers 15 residues. V was clipped by 1 base and J by 1 base, with 8 bases between them. Germline V gives CDR1 SGHVS, CDR2 FNYEAQ. This clonotype was obtained from a man in his 60s with acute or convalescent COVID-19. The V gene is TRBV7-6, the J gene TRBJ1-3, with D possibly TRBD1 on 5 matching bases. Material for sequencing was peripheral blood. The CDR3 DNA sequence: TGTGCCAGCAGCTTAGGTCAGGGTTCTGGAAACACCATATATTTT. It yields the protein CASSLGQGSGNTIYF. Using reference TRBV7-6 and TRBJ1-3 for the parts outside the CDR3, the full variable domain is GAGVSQSPRYKVTKRGQDVALRCDPISGHVSLYWYRQALGQGPEFLTYFNYEAQQDKSGLPNDRFSAERPEGSISTLTIQRTEQRDSAMYRCASSLGQGSGNTIYFGEGSWLTVV.